Below, 3 T cell receptor beta chains from the same sample are listed, as sequenced in a study of Graves' ophthalmopathy and Graves' hyperthyroidism. CDR3 regions of TCR beta were amplified from RNA transcripts. HTBI primers served in a first-round RT-PCR, which a second-round multiplex PCR followed. TCRdb fed the multiplex PCR reads into MiXCR, producing one record per CDR3 protein. This sample carries around 520,000 distinct CDR3 sequences, just under 40% of them seen once, and the ten largest clones take about 4%. The material sequenced was peripheral blood or thyroid tissue (not recorded which). The receptors were sampled from an adult man with Graves' hyperthyroidism.

This clonotype showed up many times. The V and J genes are TRBV25-1 and TRBJ2-7, with D possibly matching TRBD1 (7 bases). V dropped 2 bases and J dropped 0 bases, with 17 bases sitting between them. The CDR3 contains 17 residues. Per the germline V gene, CDR1 is MGHDK and CDR2 is SYGVNS. Here the CDR3 reads CASSEMAGGQTSYEQYF. CDR3 nucleotide sequence: TGTGCCAGCAGTGAAATGGCCGGGGGACAGACCTCCTACGAGCAGTACTTC.

Ten or more counts support this clonotype. This chain links TRBV30 with TRBJ2-7; no clear D gene. Trimming removed 0 bases at V and 4 bases at J, with 13 bases between. This CDR3 spans 14 amino acids. Germline CDR1 is GTSNPN and CDR2 is SVGIG (reference sequence). As DNA, the CDR3 is TGTGCCTGGAGTGTATCCCTATCCGAATACGAGCAGTACTTC. Protein: CAWSVSLSEYEQYF.

This chain links TRBV15 with TRBJ1-5; weak D call: TRBD1 (5 bases). Germline CDR1 and CDR2: LNHNV and YYDKDF (reference sequence). Trimming took 0 bases from V and 11 from J, leaving 17 bases between them. The CDR3 covers 15 residues. The CDR3 nucleotides are TGTGCCACCAGCAGAGAGGGGTGGGACCAAGAGACCCAGCATTTT. Protein: CATSREGWDQETQHF.